The present T cell receptor beta chain was sequenced within a study of blood T cells in healthy people across ages. The germline gives CDR1 DFQATT, CDR2 SNEGSKA (reference sequence). Trimming removed 1 base at V and 1 base at J, with 2 bases between. This CDR3 contains 12 residues. This clonotype turned up a few times. The authors ran a second PCR of roughly 6 to 12 cycles using a sample-barcoded 5' primer and a J-beta primer mix. MiXCR was run by TCRdb on the 5' RACE reads, yielding one entry per CDR3 protein. The repertoire holds 450,000 to 700,000 distinct CDR3 sequences, with approximately 30% as singletons.

The sequencing input was blood. The chain combines TRBV20-1 with TRBJ1-5; the D is unclear. The sequence came from a woman aged 70-85 years in good health. The DNA for the CDR3 is TGCAGTGCTAGAGGCAGCAATCAGCCCCAGCATTTT. As protein: CSARGSNQPQHF.